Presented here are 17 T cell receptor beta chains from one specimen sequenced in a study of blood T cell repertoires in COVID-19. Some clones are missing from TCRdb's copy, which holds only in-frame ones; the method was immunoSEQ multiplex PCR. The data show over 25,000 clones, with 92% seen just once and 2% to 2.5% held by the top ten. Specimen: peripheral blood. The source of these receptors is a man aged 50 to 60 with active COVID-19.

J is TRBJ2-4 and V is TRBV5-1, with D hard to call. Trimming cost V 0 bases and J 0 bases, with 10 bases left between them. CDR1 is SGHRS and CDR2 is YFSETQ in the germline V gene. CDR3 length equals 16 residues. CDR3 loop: CASSLGGVLAKNIQYF. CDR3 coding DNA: TGCGCCAGCAGCTTGGGCGGAGTCCTAGCCAAAAACATTCAGTACTTC.

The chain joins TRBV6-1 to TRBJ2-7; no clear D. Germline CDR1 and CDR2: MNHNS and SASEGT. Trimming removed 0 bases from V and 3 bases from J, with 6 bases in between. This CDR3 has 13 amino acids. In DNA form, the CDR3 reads TGTGCCAGCAGTGAAGCACTTCTCTACGAGCAGTACTTC. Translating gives CASSEALLYEQYF.

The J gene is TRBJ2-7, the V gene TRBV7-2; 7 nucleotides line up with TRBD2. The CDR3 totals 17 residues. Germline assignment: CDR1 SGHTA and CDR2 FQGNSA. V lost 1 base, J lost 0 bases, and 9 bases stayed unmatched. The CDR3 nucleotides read TGTGCCAGCAGCTTAGGGCAACTTGCGGGGGTCTCCTACGAGCAGTACTTC. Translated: CASSLGQLAGVSYEQYF.

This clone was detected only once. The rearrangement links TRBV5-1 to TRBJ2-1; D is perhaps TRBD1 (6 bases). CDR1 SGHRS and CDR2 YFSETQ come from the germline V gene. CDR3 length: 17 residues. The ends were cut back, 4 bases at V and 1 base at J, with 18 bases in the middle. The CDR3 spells CASSPKGVSPSYNEQFF. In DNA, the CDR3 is TGCGCCAGCAGCCCTAAGGGGGTCTCCCCTTCCTACAATGAGCAGTTCTTC.

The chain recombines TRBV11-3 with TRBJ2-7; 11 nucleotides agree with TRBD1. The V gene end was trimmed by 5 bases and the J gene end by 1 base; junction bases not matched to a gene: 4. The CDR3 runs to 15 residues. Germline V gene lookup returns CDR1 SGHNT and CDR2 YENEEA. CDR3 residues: CASSPRDRGSYEQYF. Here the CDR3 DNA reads TGTGCCAGCAGCCCCCGGGACAGGGGGTCCTACGAGCAGTACTTC.

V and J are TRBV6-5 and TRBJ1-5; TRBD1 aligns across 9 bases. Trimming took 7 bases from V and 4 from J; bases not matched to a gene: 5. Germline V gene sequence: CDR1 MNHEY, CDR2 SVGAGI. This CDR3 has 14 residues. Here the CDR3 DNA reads TGTGCCAGCACCGGGACAGGGCCGAATCAGCCCCAGCATTTT. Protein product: CASTGTGPNQPQHF.

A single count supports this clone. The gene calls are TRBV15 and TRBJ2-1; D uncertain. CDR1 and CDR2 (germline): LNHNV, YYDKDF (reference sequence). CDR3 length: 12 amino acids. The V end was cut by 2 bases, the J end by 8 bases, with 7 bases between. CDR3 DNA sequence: TGTGCCACCAGCAGATTCAAATATGAGCAGTTCTTC. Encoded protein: CATSRFKYEQFF. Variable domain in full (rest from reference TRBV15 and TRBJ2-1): DAMVIQNPRYQVTQFGKPVTLSCSQTLNHNVMYWYQQKSSQAPKLLFHYYDKDFNNEADTPDNFQSRRPNTSFCFLDIRSPGLGDTAMYLCATSRFKYEQFFGPGTRLTVL.

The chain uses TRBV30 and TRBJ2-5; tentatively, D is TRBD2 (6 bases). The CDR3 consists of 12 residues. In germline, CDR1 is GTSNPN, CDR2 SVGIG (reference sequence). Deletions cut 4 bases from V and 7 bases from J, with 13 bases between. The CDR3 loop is CAWTQRRGTQYF. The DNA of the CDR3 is TGTGCCTGGACTCAAAGGCGGGGGACCCAGTACTTC.

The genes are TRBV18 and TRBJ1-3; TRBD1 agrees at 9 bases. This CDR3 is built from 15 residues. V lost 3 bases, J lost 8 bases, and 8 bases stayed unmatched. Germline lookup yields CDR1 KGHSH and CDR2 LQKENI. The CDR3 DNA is TGTGCCAGCTCACCCCAGGGACAGGGTGCGGACACCATATATTTT. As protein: CASSPQGQGADTIYF. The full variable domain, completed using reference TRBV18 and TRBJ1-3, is NAGVMQNPRHLVRRRGQEARLRCSPMKGHSHVYWYRQLPEEGLKFMVYLQKENIIDESGMPKERFSAEFPKEGPSILRIQQVVRGDSAAYFCASSPQGQGADTIYFGEGSWLTVV.

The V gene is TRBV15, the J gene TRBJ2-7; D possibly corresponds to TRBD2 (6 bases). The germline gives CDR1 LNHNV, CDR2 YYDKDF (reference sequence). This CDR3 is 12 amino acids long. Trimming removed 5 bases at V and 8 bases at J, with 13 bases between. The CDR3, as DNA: TGTGCCACCAGCTCCCGCGGAGGGCAGCAGTACTTC. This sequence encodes CATSSRGGQQYF.

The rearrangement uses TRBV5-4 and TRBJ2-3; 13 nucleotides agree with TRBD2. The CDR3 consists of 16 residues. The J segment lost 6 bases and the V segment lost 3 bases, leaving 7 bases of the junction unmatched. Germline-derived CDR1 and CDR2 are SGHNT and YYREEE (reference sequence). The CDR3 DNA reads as TGTGCCAGCAGCTCCAGGACTAGCGGGAGTACGGATACGCAGTATTTT. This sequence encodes CASSSRTSGSTDTQYF.

The CDR3 coding sequence is TGCGCCAGCAGCTTGGGGGGAACAGGGGCTCAGCCCCAGCATTTT. Residues: CASSLGGTGAQPQHF. This chain joins TRBV5-1 and TRBJ1-5; TRBD1 matches at 7 bases. In germline, CDR1 is SGHRS, CDR2 YFSETQ. The CDR3 spans 15 residues. J gave up 6 bases and V 0 bases, and 6 bases lay outside the gene matches.

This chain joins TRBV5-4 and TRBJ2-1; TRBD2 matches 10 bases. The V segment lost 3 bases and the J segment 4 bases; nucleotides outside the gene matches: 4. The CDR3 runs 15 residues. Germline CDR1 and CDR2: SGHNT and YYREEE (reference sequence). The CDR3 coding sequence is TGTGCCAGCAGCTCAGGACTAGCGGCATACAATGAGCAGTTCTTC. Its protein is CASSSGLAAYNEQFF.

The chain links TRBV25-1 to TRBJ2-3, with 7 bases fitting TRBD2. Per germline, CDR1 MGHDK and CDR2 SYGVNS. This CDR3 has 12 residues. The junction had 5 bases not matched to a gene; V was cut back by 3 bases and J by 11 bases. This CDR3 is CASSDQGGGQYF. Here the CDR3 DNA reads TGTGCCAGCAGTGATCAGGGCGGGGGGCAGTATTTT.

The CDR3 sequence is CASSRGFAEAFF. The CDR3 region has the DNA TGTGCCAGCAGCAGGGGTTTCGCTGAAGCTTTCTTT. The rearrangement joins TRBV6-5 to TRBJ1-1, with D perhaps matching TRBD1 (6 bases). The CDR3 contains 12 residues. Trimming left V 6 bases short and J 6 bases short, with 11 bases between. Per the germline V gene, CDR1 is MNHEY and CDR2 is SVGAGI.

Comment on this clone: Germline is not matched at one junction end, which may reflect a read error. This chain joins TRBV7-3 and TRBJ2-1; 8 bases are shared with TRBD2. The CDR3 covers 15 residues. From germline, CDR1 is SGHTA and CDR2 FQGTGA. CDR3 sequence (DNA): TGTGCCAGCGGCTTGGGCCTAGCGGGCCTTAATGAGCAGTTCTTC. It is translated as CASGLGLAGLNEQFF.

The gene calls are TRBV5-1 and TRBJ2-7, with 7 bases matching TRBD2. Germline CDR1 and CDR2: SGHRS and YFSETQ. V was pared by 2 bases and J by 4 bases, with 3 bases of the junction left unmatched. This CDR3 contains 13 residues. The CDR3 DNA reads TGCGCCAGCAGCTTCAGGGAGGGGTACGAGCAGTACTTC. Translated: CASSFREGYEQYF.